The entry below describes one T cell receptor (beta chain). This specimen belongs to a study of cytomegalovirus exposure and HLA in healthy donors. A multiplex PCR was run with 60 Vbeta primers and 13 Jbeta primers. Method: immunoSEQ multiplex PCR; TCRdb's copy keeps in-frame clones and lacks some. The sample holds about 150,000 clones, roughly 70% seen once. The CDR3 is 14 residues long. CDR1 is MDHEN, CDR2 SYDVKM, per germline. The ends lost 7 bases at V and 6 bases at J; junction bases unmatched: 7. The source material was PBMCs. The sequence derives from a man in his sixties in good health and CMV-seronegative. This rearrangement joins TRBV28 to TRBJ2-1; 9 bases map to TRBD2. The CDR3: CASIGGRALNEQFF. In DNA, the CDR3 is TGTGCCAGCATCGGCGGGAGGGCCCTCAATGAGCAGTTCTTC.